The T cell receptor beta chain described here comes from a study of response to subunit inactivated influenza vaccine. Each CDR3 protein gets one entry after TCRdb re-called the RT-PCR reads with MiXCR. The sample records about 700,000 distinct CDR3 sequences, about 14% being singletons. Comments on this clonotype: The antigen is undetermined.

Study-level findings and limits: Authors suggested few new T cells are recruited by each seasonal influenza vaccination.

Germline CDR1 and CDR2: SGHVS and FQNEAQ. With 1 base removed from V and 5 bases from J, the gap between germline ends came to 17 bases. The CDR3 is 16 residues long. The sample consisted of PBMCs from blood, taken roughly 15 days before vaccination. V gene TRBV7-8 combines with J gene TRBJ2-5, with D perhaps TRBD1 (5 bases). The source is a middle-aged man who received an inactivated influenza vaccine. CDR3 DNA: TGTGCCAGCAGCTTAGTAAGGATCTCCCCAGGGGAGACCCAGTACTTC. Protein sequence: CASSLVRISPGETQYF. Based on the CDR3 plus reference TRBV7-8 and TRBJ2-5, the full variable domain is GAGVSQSPRYKVAKRGQDVALRCDPISGHVSLFWYQQALGQGPEFLTYFQNEAQLDKSGLPSDRFFAERPEGSVSTLKIQRTQQEDSAVYLCASSLVRISPGETQYFGPGTRLLVL.